This T cell receptor beta chain originates from a study of blood T cell repertoires in COVID-19 (dated by TCRdb to 2018 to 2021). For the wider study: Collaborator samples came from the United States, Italy and Spain and covered acute and convalescent phases of COVID-19. The prospective study material was composed of cDNA or gDNA derived from T cells, B-cell-depleted T cells, or PBMCs. Subjects who had been exposed to COVID-19, were actively infected with it, or had recovered from it provided the deeply sampled blood TCRbeta repertoires that made up the dataset. A freely available public database, intended as a resource for researchers studying the immune response to SARS-CoV-2, is where the repertoires were released. The samples were drawn from two sources: the first 160 participants of the ongoing ImmuneRACE study, and over 950 subjects contributed by 6 global collaborators. A de-identified subject ID, COVID-19 status, age in years and sex were almost always included in the sample metadata. Where available, HLA class I and class II types were obtained from metadata supplied by the sample provider rather than from assay-based typing.

The CDR3 runs 13 residues from the cysteine to the phenylalanine. Just the 39-base CDR3 DNA is kept, in frame starting at base 1. After removal of 2 bases from V and 6 bases from J, the junction retains 2 bases not matched to a gene. CDR1 and CDR2 are drawn from the germline V gene: SGHRS, YFSETQ. The collaborating institutions used their own protocols to collect whole blood in K2EDTA tubes. For TCRbeta analysis, collaborator samples were shipped as frozen whole blood, as isolated PBMCs, or as DNA extracted from either sample type. The immunoSEQ Assay, a bias-controlled multiplex PCR, was used to amplify TCRbeta CDR3 regions from genomic DNA. The published analysis was carried out like this. The number of nucleated cells in each sample was estimated by amplification of reference gene primers within the assay. To quantify the absolute abundance of each unique TCRbeta CDR3 rearrangement, sequence reads were collapsed and filtered. For each sample, productive Simpson clonality was calculated as the square root of Simpson's diversity index over productive rearrangements. TCRdb obtained this table from immuneACCESS and retained in-frame rearrangements with V and J assigned. These tables miss some clones; where compared with another copy, unresolved V genes account for less than half of the shortfall, and the remainder is unexplained. V, J and clone size were drawn from that table, and D and trimming were deduced from the DNA. The table for this sample lists about 100,000 clones; over 75% of them were counted only once. Roughly 11% of the sample is taken by the ten largest.

As concerns this clone: This receptor's antigen is unknown. Nothing much larger sits one base from this clone, and base qualities are not available.

Results the study describes overall, beyond this receptor: Clinical and demographic metadata were provided uncurated, with the amount varying by source and participant.

This receptor was identified in a woman in her 30s with acute or convalescent COVID-19. Sequenced input: peripheral blood. Recombination joined TRBV5-1 with TRBJ1-1; TRBD1 aligns with 9 central bases. The CDR3 is CASSFDRGAEAFF. The bases read TGCGCCAGCAGCTTTGACAGGGGGGCTGAAGCTTTCTTT.